Below, 22 T cell receptor beta chains from the same sample are listed, as sequenced in a study of blood T cell repertoires in COVID-19. TCRdb's table, derived via immunoSEQ multiplex PCR, lists solely in-frame clones and lacks some. The repertoire holds 310,000 or so clones, with approximately 82% as singletons. The sample consisted of peripheral blood. These receptor sequences come from a woman aged 45-65 years with acute or convalescent COVID-19.

This clone was seen a handful of times. The chain couples TRBV29-1 to TRBJ1-1; 9 bases are a match to TRBD1. The CDR3 spans 13 residues. The V segment lost 7 bases and the J segment 6 bases; nucleotides outside the gene matches: 9. Germline V CDR1 and CDR2: SQVTM, ANQGSEA. The CDR3 region has the DNA TGCAGCGCACAGAAGGACAGGGGCGCTGAAGCTTTCTTT. The encoded protein is CSAQKDRGAEAFF.

This clone was counted only a few times. The chain recombines TRBV27 with TRBJ2-3, with D possibly TRBD2 on 6 matching bases. Germline CDR1 is MNHEY and CDR2 is SMNVEV (reference sequence). The CDR3 loop spans 18 amino acids. The germline V and J ends were trimmed by 2 bases and 1 base, with 19 bases remaining between them. CDR3 loop: CASSLLEGLPSRTDTQYF. In nucleotides, the CDR3 is TGTGCCAGCAGTTTACTGGAGGGACTCCCTTCCCGCACAGATACGCAGTATTTT.

The chain employs TRBV24-1 and TRBJ1-2; tentatively, D is TRBD1 (6 bases). Trimming removed 7 bases at V and 10 bases at J, with 24 bases between. The CDR3 length is 15 residues. CDR1 is KGHDR and CDR2 is SFDVKD in the germline V gene. The chain's CDR3 is CATSSVGANQRDYTF. The CDR3 region has the DNA TGTGCCACCAGCTCCGTGGGGGCGAACCAAAGGGACTACACCTTC.

The V gene is TRBV10-3, the J gene TRBJ2-7; 10 positions match TRBD2. Germline V lookup: CDR1 ENHRY, CDR2 SYGVKD. J gave up 2 bases and V 10 bases, and 5 bases lay outside the gene matches. This CDR3 has 13 residues. CDR3 amino acids: CATTSGRAYEQYF. Here the CDR3 DNA reads TGTGCCACAACGAGCGGGAGGGCCTACGAGCAGTACTTC.

This sequence joins TRBV6-5 and TRBJ2-3, with TRBD2 identical over 10 bases. CDR1 and CDR2 from the germline V gene are MNHEY and SVGAGI. The CDR3 contains 15 residues. V lost 8 bases, J lost 0 bases, and 5 bases stayed unmatched. CDR3 coding DNA: TGTGCCAGCGCCTCACTAGCGGGGAGCACAGATACGCAGTATTTT. It codes for CASASLAGSTDTQYF.

The V call is TRBV7-9, the J call TRBJ1-2, with 10 bases matching TRBD1. The length of the CDR3 is 16 residues. V trimming: 1 base; J trimming: 4 bases; junction bases outside the gene matches: 6. CDR1 and CDR2 from the germline V gene are SEHNR and FQNEAQ (reference sequence). CDR3 protein: CASSLGQGATGYGYTF. CDR3 nucleotides: TGTGCCAGCAGCTTAGGACAGGGGGCGACGGGCTATGGCTACACCTTC.

V is TRBV9 and J is TRBJ1-3; D is perhaps TRBD1 (5 bases). Germline V CDR1 and CDR2: SGDLS, YYNGEE. The CDR3 loop spans 15 amino acids. Trimming left V 2 bases short and J 4 bases short, with 13 bases between. The CDR3 spells CASSVTGDGGNTIYF. CDR3 DNA sequence: TGTGCCAGCAGCGTTACAGGAGATGGAGGAAACACCATATATTTT.

Only a few counts were recorded for this clone. V is TRBV11-2 and J is TRBJ2-2, with 11 bases aligning to TRBD1. CDR3 length equals 15 residues. Germline-derived CDR1 and CDR2 are SGHAT and FQNNGV. The V and J ends lost 5 bases and 5 bases, in that order; junction bases with no gene match: 4. CDR3 residues: CASSPDRGRTGELFF. In DNA, the CDR3 is TGTGCCAGCAGCCCGGACAGGGGGCGTACCGGGGAGCTGTTTTTT.

The J gene is TRBJ1-1, the V gene TRBV14, with a weak D call TRBD1 (6 bases). The germline CDR1 and CDR2 sequences are SGHDN and FVKESK. V lost 3 bases to trimming and J lost 1 base, with 15 bases between them. The CDR3 is 16 amino acids. CDR3 in amino acids: CASSHREGVWNTEAFF. The CDR3 DNA is TGTGCCAGCAGCCACAGGGAGGGGGTTTGGAACACTGAAGCTTTCTTT.

This sequence joins TRBV3-1 (or the pseudogene TRBV3-2) and TRBJ1-5, with TRBD1 matching over 7 bases. The V segment lost 5 bases and the J segment 0 bases; nucleotides outside the gene matches: 7. The CDR3 runs 16 residues. In germline, CDR1 is LGHDT, CDR2 YNNKEL (reference sequence). The DNA of the CDR3 is TGTGCCAGCAGCTCCGGACAGGTCTATAGCAATCAGCCCCAGCATTTT. Its translation: CASSSGQVYSNQPQHF.

The chain links TRBV30 to TRBJ2-3; TRBD1 agrees at 7 bases. The CDR3 runs 17 residues. CDR1 GTSNPN and CDR2 SVGIG come from the germline V gene (reference sequence). After removal of 4 bases from V and 2 bases from J, the junction contained 15 bases not matched to a gene. The CDR3 loop is CAWKFASDRLYTDTQYF. The CDR3 nucleotides read TGTGCCTGGAAATTCGCGTCGGACAGGCTTTACACAGATACGCAGTATTTT.

V gene TRBV19 combines with J gene TRBJ2-7; TRBD2 aligns across 9 bases. CDR3 length: 15 amino acids. Germline CDR1 LNHDA, CDR2 SQIVND (reference sequence). Trimming removed 3 bases from V and 3 bases from J; junction bases left unmatched: 6. Here the CDR3 reads CASSILASGDYEQYF. For the CDR3, the DNA is TGTGCCAGTAGTATCTTAGCTAGCGGGGACTACGAGCAGTACTTC.

This chain uses TRBV21-1 with TRBJ2-5; the listed D gene, TRBD1, was not tested against the DNA. TRBV21-1 is described as a pseudogene. The CDR3 sequence is 16 residues long. In DNA form, the CDR3 reads TGTGCCAGCAGCAAAGCGCTCCAGGCTAATCAAGAGACCCAGTACTTC. It yields the protein CASSKALQANQETQYF.

This clone was found once. The chain carries TRBV4-3 and TRBJ1-2; D may be TRBD1 (5 bases). This CDR3 comprises 14 residues. CDR1 LGHNA and CDR2 YSLEER come from the germline V gene. Trimming cost V 1 base and J 8 bases, with 14 bases left between them. This CDR3 is CASSQARQGRGYTF. For the CDR3, the DNA is TGCGCCAGCAGCCAAGCCCGGCAGGGAAGGGGCTACACCTTC.

The J gene is TRBJ2-3, the V gene TRBV9; 7 bases agree with TRBD2. Germline V gene sequence: CDR1 SGDLS, CDR2 YYNGEE. V shed 4 bases, J shed 2 bases, and the junction held 7 bases outside the gene matches. The CDR3 has 15 residues. The chain's CDR3 is CASSPSGGATDTQYF. The CDR3 DNA follows: TGTGCCAGCAGCCCCTCGGGGGGTGCCACAGATACGCAGTATTTT.

The chain couples TRBV2 to TRBJ1-2; TRBD1 might be the D (5 bases). The CDR3 sequence is 14 residues long. Germline V gene lookup returns CDR1 SNHLY and CDR2 FYNNEI. V was trimmed by 6 bases and J by 4 bases, leaving 15 bases between them. Written as DNA, the CDR3 is TGTGCCAGCAGCGTTGGGGGACTCTCCTATGGCTACACCTTC. Its protein is CASSVGGLSYGYTF.

The V gene is TRBV19, the J gene TRBJ1-1, with a weak D call TRBD1 (5 bases). The CDR3 covers 17 residues. Trimming pared 3 bases from V and 1 base from J, leaving 18 bases between. Germline V gene sequence: CDR1 LNHDA, CDR2 SQIVND (reference sequence). CDR3 in DNA: TGTGCCAGTAGTATTTTTTCGACAGTTATACGGAACACTGAAGCTTTCTTT. It encodes CASSIFSTVIRNTEAFF.

The J gene is TRBJ1-1, the V gene TRBV14, with 7 positions matching TRBD1. The CDR3 covers 15 residues. In germline, CDR1 is SGHDN, CDR2 FVKESK. J lost 4 bases, V lost 0 bases, and 5 bases had no gene match. This CDR3 reads CASSQDGTDTTEAFF. The CDR3 bases are TGTGCCAGCAGCCAAGATGGGACAGACACCACTGAAGCTTTCTTT.

This clone has just a few counts. The chain combines TRBV3-1 (or the pseudogene TRBV3-2) with TRBJ1-4; D is unresolved. The CDR3 contains 14 residues. V lost 4 bases, J lost 8 bases, and 14 bases lay in between. Per the germline V gene, CDR1 is LGHDT and CDR2 is YNNKEL (reference sequence). CDR3 residues: CASSPRDWEEKLFF. CDR3 in DNA: TGTGCCAGCAGCCCTAGGGATTGGGAGGAAAAACTGTTTTTT.

The chain joins TRBV5-1 to TRBJ2-3; 7 nucleotides agree with TRBD1. Germline assignment: CDR1 SGHRS and CDR2 YFSETQ. The CDR3 consists of 16 residues. V lost 3 bases to trimming and J lost 1 base; unmatched junction nucleotides: 8. The CDR3 protein is CASSSLQGTGTDTQYF. DNA for the CDR3: TGCGCCAGCAGCTCTCTACAGGGGACGGGCACAGATACGCAGTATTTT.

This sequence joins TRBV6-6 and TRBJ1-1; TRBD1 is a possible D gene (5 bases). The CDR3 consists of 16 residues. V was pared by 6 bases and J by 1 base, with 18 bases between. The germline gives CDR1 MNHNY, CDR2 SVGAGI (reference sequence). The CDR3 coding sequence is TGTGCCAGCAGGGACATATTCGGACGGACGAACACTGAAGCTTTCTTT. This codes for CASRDIFGRTNTEAFF.

The chain carries TRBV19 and TRBJ2-7; D is unclear. V lost 3 bases, J lost 4 bases, and 19 bases lay in between. Germline CDR1 reads LNHDA; CDR2 reads SQIVND (reference sequence). The CDR3 loop spans 16 amino acids. The CDR3 here is CASSIPPRNGAYEQYF. In DNA, the CDR3 is TGTGCCAGTAGTATCCCCCCGAGGAACGGAGCATACGAGCAGTACTTC.